The entry that follows covers one T cell receptor (beta chain) sequence. The data were taken from a study of shared clonotypes between healthy human individuals. TCRdb's table, derived via immunoSEQ multiplex PCR, lists solely in-frame clones and lacks some. The sample lists 600,000 or so clones; approximately 95% were seen once. Selected positively for CCR7 and CD45RO-negative, naive CD8 cells excluded terminally differentiated effector memory CD45RA+ cells. The clonotype comes from a woman in her 30s in good health. The sample comprised naive CD8+ T cells sorted from blood.

CDR3 in DNA: TGCAGCGTTGAACTAGCGTTGGTTACAGATACGCAGTATTTT. It specifies CSVELALVTDTQYF. The rearrangement uses TRBV29-1 and TRBJ2-3; possibly TRBD2 for D (6 bases). Trimming took 2 bases from V and 3 from J, leaving 12 bases between them. The germline CDR1 and CDR2 sequences are SQVTM and ANQGSEA. This CDR3 spans 14 amino acids.